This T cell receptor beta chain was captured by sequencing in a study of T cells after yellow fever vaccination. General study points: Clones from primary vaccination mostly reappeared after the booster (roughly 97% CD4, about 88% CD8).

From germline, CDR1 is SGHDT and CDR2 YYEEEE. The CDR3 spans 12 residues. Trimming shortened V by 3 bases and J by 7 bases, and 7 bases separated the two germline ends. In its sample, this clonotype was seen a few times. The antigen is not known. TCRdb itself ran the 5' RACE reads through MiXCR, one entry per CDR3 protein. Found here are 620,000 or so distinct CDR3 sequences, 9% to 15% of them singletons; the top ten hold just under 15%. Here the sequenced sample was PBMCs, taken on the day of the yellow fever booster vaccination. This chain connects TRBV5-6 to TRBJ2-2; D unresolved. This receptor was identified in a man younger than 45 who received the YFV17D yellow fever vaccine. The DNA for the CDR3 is TGTGCCAGCAGCTATAACTTCGGGGAGCTGTTTTTT. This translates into CASSYNFGELFF. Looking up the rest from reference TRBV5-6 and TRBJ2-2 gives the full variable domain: DAGVTQSPTHLIKTRGQQVTLRCSPKSGHDTVSWYQQALGQGPQFIFQYYEEEERQRGNFPDRFSGHQFPNYSSELNVNALLLGDSALYLCASSYNFGELFFGEGSRLTVL.